This TCR beta chain was sequenced for a study of a mutant IDH1 vaccine in newly diagnosed glioma. In the study overall: Commencement of vaccination occurred 4-6 weeks following radiotherapy alone, or concurrently with temozolomide cycles.

The protocol was immunoSEQ multiplex PCR, while the TCRdb copy is restricted to in-frame clones and leaves out a portion. The repertoire holds approximately 60,000 clones, about 81% seen once, with about 8.8% in the top ten. Study conclusions and caveats: Alterations occurring in top peripheral T cell clonotypes seemed unrelated to pseudoprogression.

Time point given: week 23, last vaccination. One vaccine dose held 300 ug of mutant IDH1 20-mer peptide and came with topical imiquimod. Comments on this clone: Antigen unknown.

Germline V CDR1 and CDR2: SGHNT, YYREEE (reference sequence). The CDR3 has 15 amino acids. Unmatched junction bases numbered 10, after V lost 4 bases and J lost 7 bases. V usage is TRBV5-4 and J usage is TRBJ2-1, with TRBD2 matching 8 bases. The sequencing here drew on PBMCs, taken from a glioma patient whose treatment included an IDH1 peptide vaccine. The source is a woman aged 40 to 50 with glioma. Some clones in this sample may be carry-over from other donors' samples. The CDR3 region is CASSPTSGTRNEQFF. The CDR3 DNA reads TGTGCCAGCAGCCCTACCTCCGGGACTAGAAATGAGCAGTTCTTC.